Below, 20 T cell receptor beta chains from the same sample are listed, as sequenced in a study of CD8+CD57+ T cells in acquired aplastic anemia. Selection for sequencing was limited to patients who had shown CD8+CD57+ cell expansion by flow cytometry. Using genomic DNA as the template, TCR beta VDJ and CDR3 profiling was carried out. TCRdb re-called the reads with MiXCR, one entry per CDR3 protein. The repertoire has around 79,000 distinct CDR3 sequences, about 70% of them found once; the top ten carry approximately 80%. Sequenced input: sorted CD4+, CD8+, or CD8+CD57+ T cells (not recorded which) from PBMCs. Receptors were obtained from a human donor with aplastic anemia.

The V gene is TRBV7-2, the J gene TRBJ2-7; unclear D gene. The CDR3 loop spans 13 amino acids. Trimming removed 4 bases from V and 2 bases from J, with 9 bases in between. Germline V gene sequence: CDR1 SGHTA, CDR2 FQGNSA. CDR3 region: CASSSKDPYEQYF. In DNA form, the CDR3 reads TGTGCCAGCAGCTCTAAGGACCCCTACGAGCAGTACTTC.

The chain recombines TRBV11-1 with TRBJ2-1; 9 bases map to TRBD1. V dropped 6 bases and J dropped 8; count of bases not matched to a gene: 8. The germline gives CDR1 SGHAT, CDR2 FQDESV (reference sequence). This CDR3 is 14 amino acids long. The CDR3 DNA is TGTGCCAGCAGTCGGGACAGGGCGAACGATGAGCAGTTCTTC. This gives the protein CASSRDRANDEQFF.

The chain couples TRBV2 to TRBJ2-7, with D perhaps TRBD1 (6 bases). The V end was cut by 6 bases, the J end by 0 bases, with 12 bases between. The CDR3 totals 14 residues. Germline lookup yields CDR1 SNHLY and CDR2 FYNNEI. DNA of the CDR3: TGTGCCAGCAGGGCGGACAGAAGCTCCTACGAGCAGTACTTC. Translating gives CASRADRSSYEQYF. Together with reference TRBV2 and TRBJ2-7, the CDR3 gives the full variable domain: EPEVTQTPSHQVTQMGQEVILRCVPISNHLYFYWYRQILGQKVEFLVSFYNNEISEKSEIFDDQFSVERPDGSNFTLKIRSTKLEDSAMYFCASRADRSSYEQYFGPGTRLTVT.

V gene TRBV19 combines with J gene TRBJ2-7, with D possibly TRBD2 on 5 matching bases. V lost 5 bases, J lost 7 bases, and 21 bases lay in between. CDR3 length: 15 amino acids. Germline CDR1 LNHDA, CDR2 SQIVND (reference sequence). In DNA, the CDR3 is TGTGCCAGTAGTCCGGGGTCTCATGTACGGTGGGAGCAGTACTTC. Amino acids: CASSPGSHVRWEQYF.

V is TRBV29-1 and J is TRBJ2-7, with D possibly TRBD1 on 5 matching bases. CDR3 length: 11 residues. Germline V lookup: CDR1 SQVTM, CDR2 ANQGSEA. V was shortened by 6 bases and J by 4 bases, with 10 bases between the two germline ends. The CDR3: CSVQQDYEQYF. The CDR3, as DNA: TGCAGCGTCCAACAGGATTACGAGCAGTACTTC.

This clonotype has a count of ten or more. This chain joins TRBV5-1 and TRBJ2-7; maybe TRBD2 (6 bases). The V end lost 5 bases, the J end lost 1 base, and 13 bases lay between the germline ends. This CDR3 spans 14 amino acids. Germline V gene data show CDR1 as SGHRS and CDR2 as YFSETQ. CDR3 DNA sequence: TGCGCCAGCAGGGGGGGACCGCGATCCTACGAGCAGTACTTC. This translates into CASRGGPRSYEQYF. The complete variable domain, with remaining parts taken from reference TRBV5-1 and TRBJ2-7, reads KAGVTQTPRYLIKTRGQQVTLSCSPISGHRSVSWYQQTPGQGLQFLFEYFSETQRNKGNFPGRFSGRQFSNSRSEMNVSTLELGDSALYLCASRGGPRSYEQYFGPGTRLTVT.

A note on this clonotype: This may be a read error, as it is one base from a much larger clone. The chain employs TRBV19 and TRBJ1-6, with TRBD1 identical over 7 bases. Unmatched junction bases numbered 14, after V lost 9 bases and J lost 6 bases. The germline CDR1 and CDR2 sequences are LNHDA and SQIVND (reference sequence). The CDR3 is 16 residues long. CDR3 sequence: CASSLGEGALNSPLHF. The CDR3 DNA is TGTGCCAGCAGCTTGGGAGAGGGGGCCCTTAATTCACCCCTCCACTTT.

The V and J genes are TRBV10-2 and TRBJ2-3; 15 bases line up with TRBD2. Germline V gene data show CDR1 as WSHSY and CDR2 as SAAADI. V gave up 6 bases and J gave up 3 bases; unmatched junction bases: 7. The CDR3 has 17 residues. The CDR3 DNA follows: TGCGCCAGCAGGAGGACTAGCGGGAGGGCCCCAACAGATACGCAGTATTTT. It translates to CASRRTSGRAPTDTQYF.

V gene TRBV9 combines with J gene TRBJ1-1; D ambiguous. V lost 0 bases and J lost 5, with 14 bases in between. The CDR3 is made up of 15 amino acids. The V gene's germline CDR1 is SGDLS and CDR2 YYNGEE. The CDR3, as DNA: TGTGCCAGCAGCGTAGACCCGGGTACGGGGACTGAAGCTTTCTTT. As protein: CASSVDPGTGTEAFF.

This clonotype appeared a few times. The chain recombines TRBV19 with TRBJ2-7; a weak D match, TRBD1 (6 bases). V was trimmed by 10 bases and J by 4 bases, leaving 14 bases between them. The germline gives CDR1 LNHDA, CDR2 SQIVND (reference sequence). This CDR3 contains 12 residues. CDR3 sequence reads: CATTGSLYEQYF. CDR3 bases: TGTGCCACCACAGGGTCGCTGTACGAGCAGTACTTC.

This chain's CDR3 is CASRANRHQETQYF. CDR3 bases: TGTGCCAGCAGGGCCAACAGGCACCAAGAGACCCAGTACTTC. The rearrangement links TRBV2 to TRBJ2-5; tentatively, D is TRBD1 (5 bases). Trimming took off 6 bases at V and 0 bases at J, with 11 bases between the two ends. CDR3 length: 14 residues. Germline loops: CDR1 SNHLY, CDR2 FYNNEI.

J is TRBJ2-5 and V is TRBV24-1, with TRBD2 matching over 10 bases. Germline assignment: CDR1 KGHDR and CDR2 SFDVKD. The V and J ends lost 3 bases and 0 bases, in that order; junction bases with no gene match: 9. CDR3 length equals 18 residues. The CDR3 nucleotides read TGTGCCACCAGTGATGAGGTTGGGACTAGCGCCCACCAAGAGACCCAGTACTTC. It is translated as CATSDEVGTSAHQETQYF.

This rearrangement joins TRBV5-1 to TRBJ1-6, with 9 bases identical to TRBD1. CDR3 length: 14 amino acids. Per the germline V gene, CDR1 is SGHRS and CDR2 is YFSETQ. Trimming removed 4 bases from V and 8 bases from J; junction bases left unmatched: 4. The CDR3 bases are TGCGCCAGCAGCCGGGACAGGGAGGATTCACCCCTCCACTTT. This sequence encodes CASSRDREDSPLHF.

This sequence joins TRBV2 and TRBJ2-1; TRBD2 aligns across 7 bases. The germline V gene encodes CDR1 SNHLY and CDR2 FYNNEI. This CDR3 spans 16 amino acids. V dropped 4 bases and J dropped 2; count of bases not matched to a gene: 8. CDR3 protein: CASSASTGTTYNEQFF. The CDR3 bases are TGTGCCAGCAGTGCGTCAACCGGGACTACCTACAATGAGCAGTTCTTC.

The chain employs TRBV15 and TRBJ1-5; D call uncertain. Trimming cost V 1 base and J 0 bases, with 16 bases left between them. This CDR3 spans 18 amino acids. Germline-derived CDR1 and CDR2 are LNHNV and YYDKDF (reference sequence). CDR3 loop: CATSRAQPWVYSNQPQHF. The CDR3 DNA reads TGTGCCACCAGCAGAGCTCAGCCTTGGGTCTATAGCAATCAGCCCCAGCATTTT. Looking up the rest from reference TRBV15 and TRBJ1-5 gives the full variable domain: DAMVIQNPRYQVTQFGKPVTLSCSQTLNHNVMYWYQQKSSQAPKLLFHYYDKDFNNEADTPDNFQSRRPNTSFCFLDIRSPGLGDTAMYLCATSRAQPWVYSNQPQHFGDGTRLSIL.

The chain recombines TRBV10-3 with TRBJ2-1; maybe TRBD2 (6 bases). Germline V gives CDR1 ENHRY, CDR2 SYGVKD. The CDR3 totals 15 residues. Trimming removed 6 bases from V and 8 bases from J, with 20 bases in between. CDR3 region: CAIRGGSGEFDEQFF. The CDR3 nucleotides are TGTGCCATCAGGGGGGGATCCGGGGAGTTTGATGAGCAGTTCTTC.

The chain joins TRBV7-8 to TRBJ1-1; 9 bases map to TRBD1. CDR3 length: 17 residues. The V gene's germline CDR1 is SGHVS and CDR2 FQNEAQ. J gave up 3 bases and V 5 bases, and 13 bases lay outside the gene matches. CDR3 sequence reads: CASSPIPGQGRYTEAFF. The CDR3 DNA is TGTGCCAGCAGCCCAATCCCGGGACAGGGTCGTTACACTGAAGCTTTCTTT.

Concerning this clonotype itself: An end of the junction differs from the germline gene, which may be a read error. The genes are TRBV7-7 and TRBJ1-4; the D is unclear. Germline V gives CDR1 SSHAT, CDR2 FNYEAQ (reference sequence). The CDR3 loop spans 14 amino acids. CDR3 coding DNA: TGTGCTAGCAGCTTAAGTAAGTACAATGAAAAACTGTTTTTT. Translating it yields CASSLSKYNEKLFF.

J is TRBJ2-7 and V is TRBV27; 8 bases map to TRBD2. The CDR3 runs 15 residues. Germline trimming cut 3 bases from V and 5 bases from J; bases unmatched to any gene: 9. CDR1 MNHEY and CDR2 SMNVEV come from the germline V gene (reference sequence). The CDR3 DNA reads as TGTGCCAGCAGTTTTGGATTTGCGGGGGGCAACGAGCAGTACTTC. Residues: CASSFGFAGGNEQYF.

This clonotype was seen at least ten times. V is TRBV16 and J is TRBJ2-7, with 10 bases aligning to TRBD1. V trimming: 2 bases; J trimming: 3 bases; junction bases outside the gene matches: 4. Germline V CDR1 and CDR2: KGHSY, FQNENV. This CDR3 region has 15 residues. This chain's CDR3 is CASSQPDRGLYEQYF. For the CDR3, the DNA is TGTGCCAGCAGCCAACCCGACAGGGGGCTCTACGAGCAGTACTTC.